These 28 T cell receptor beta chains were sequenced from one sample in a study of blood T cell repertoires in COVID-19. TCRdb's copy holds only in-frame clones and misses some; the assay was immunoSEQ multiplex PCR. The sample shows about 200,000 clones, approximately 90% of them seen only once. Sequenced input: PBMCs or T cells enriched from blood (not recorded which). Receptor source: a woman in her 30s who had recovered from COVID-19.

The chain links TRBV7-3 to TRBJ2-5; TRBD2 matches at 8 bases. J was trimmed by 6 bases and V by 5 bases; bases with no gene match: 8. This CDR3 region has 14 residues. Germline values: CDR1 SGHTA, CDR2 FQGTGA. The DNA for the CDR3 is TGTGCCAGCAGCCCTCAAGCGGGAGAGCAGACCCAGTACTTC. It specifies CASSPQAGEQTQYF.

The chain links TRBV6-5 to TRBJ2-7; 10 bases are a match to TRBD1. Unmatched junction bases numbered 4, after V lost 6 bases and J lost 2 bases. From germline, CDR1 is MNHEY and CDR2 SVGAGI. CDR3 length: 14 residues. The chain's CDR3 is CASRPGQGTYEQYF. The CDR3 bases are TGTGCCAGCAGACCGGGACAGGGGACCTACGAGCAGTACTTC.

The chain joins TRBV28 to TRBJ1-2; tentative D call: TRBD1 (6 bases). The V and J ends lost 3 bases and 3 bases respectively, with 11 bases between them. Germline CDR1 is MDHEN and CDR2 is SYDVKM. CDR3 length: 14 amino acids. DNA of the CDR3: TGTGCCAGCAGTTTCCCGGGACAACACTATGGCTACACCTTC. Encoded protein: CASSFPGQHYGYTF.

This chain connects TRBV5-4 to TRBJ1-6, with D perhaps TRBD1 (6 bases). This CDR3 is built from 18 residues. V lost 2 bases, J lost 2 bases, and 17 bases lay in between. CDR1 is SGHNT and CDR2 is YYREEE in the germline V gene (reference sequence). The CDR3 loop is CASSFSNTGTAYNSPLHF. The CDR3 coding sequence is TGTGCCAGCAGCTTTTCTAATACAGGGACCGCCTATAATTCACCCCTCCACTTT.

This clone was counted once. This chain joins TRBV9 and TRBJ2-3; D gene uncertain. This CDR3 is built from 16 residues. CDR1 is SGDLS and CDR2 is YYNGEE in the germline V gene. The germline V and J ends were trimmed by 0 bases and 0 bases, with 11 bases remaining between them. CDR3 DNA: TGTGCCAGCAGCGTAGGTCCATTTACTAGCACAGATACGCAGTATTTT. This encodes CASSVGPFTSTDTQYF.

The V call is TRBV20-1, the J call TRBJ2-4; a weak D match, TRBD2 (6 bases). Trimming pared 3 bases from V and 5 bases from J, leaving 17 bases between. CDR1 and CDR2 (germline): DFQATT, SNEGSKA (reference sequence). The CDR3 contains 15 residues. The CDR3 DNA reads as TGCAGTGCTAGTCTAGGAGGGAAGGTCGAAAACATTCAGTACTTC. Its translation is CSASLGGKVENIQYF.

The chain employs TRBV5-5 and TRBJ1-1, with 8 bases that match TRBD1. This CDR3 has 14 residues. The germline V gene has CDR1 SGHKS and CDR2 YYEKEE (reference sequence). J lost 4 bases, V lost 2 bases, and 4 bases had no gene match. The CDR3 is CASSFRGQATEAFF. CDR3 DNA: TGTGCCAGCAGCTTCAGGGGGCAGGCCACTGAAGCTTTCTTT.

The CDR3 nucleotides are TGTGCCAGCAGCAGTCCCCACAGCACTGAAGCTTTCTTT. Its translation: CASSSPHSTEAFF. This chain uses TRBV9 with TRBJ1-1; D is unresolved. Germline V gene lookup returns CDR1 SGDLS and CDR2 YYNGEE. V gave up 4 bases and J gave up 4 bases, with 11 bases separating them. This CDR3 has 13 residues.

The rearrangement uses TRBV6-5 and TRBJ1-4; no clear D. The CDR3 covers 15 residues. Trimming took 7 bases from V and 8 from J, leaving 20 bases between them. CDR1 is MNHEY and CDR2 is SVGAGI in the germline V gene. This CDR3 is CASTLNSGGIEKLFF. The DNA for the CDR3 is TGTGCCAGCACCTTAAATTCCGGCGGGATAGAAAAACTGTTTTTT.

Comment on this clone: Other nucleotide sequences in the sample specify the same CDR3. CDR3 protein: CSARDSYGYTF. The CDR3, as DNA: TGCAGTGCTAGGGACAGCTATGGCTACACCTTC. The chain recombines TRBV20-1 with TRBJ1-2, with a possible D match to TRBD1 (6 bases). Germline values: CDR1 DFQATT, CDR2 SNEGSKA (reference sequence). The ends were cut back, 3 bases at V and 4 bases at J, with 6 bases in the middle. The CDR3 has 11 residues.

The V call is TRBV7-9, the J call TRBJ1-1, with D unresolved. Germline V lookup: CDR1 SEHNR, CDR2 FQNEAQ (reference sequence). The CDR3 runs to 12 residues. Trimming left V 11 bases short and J 2 bases short, with 12 bases between. CDR3 sequence reads: CAGLQPNTEAFF. For the CDR3, the DNA is TGTGCCGGATTACAGCCCAACACTGAAGCTTTCTTT.

This chain connects TRBV2 to TRBJ1-5; 9 nucleotides agree with TRBD1. Trimming at V came to 9 bases and at J to 4 bases, leaving 1 base not matched to a gene. The CDR3 runs to 12 residues. The V gene's germline CDR1 is SNHLY and CDR2 FYNNEI. CDR3 region: CARGTGNQPQHF. In nucleotides, the CDR3 is TGTGCCAGGGGGACAGGGAATCAGCCCCAGCATTTT.

The CDR3 DNA follows: TGTGCCACCAGCAGAGATCGCCCTGGGCGTGATACGCAGTATTTT. Protein product: CATSRDRPGRDTQYF. The chain recombines TRBV15 with TRBJ2-3; D ambiguous. The CDR3 totals 15 residues. Germline-derived CDR1 and CDR2 are LNHNV and YYDKDF (reference sequence). V was cut by 0 bases and J by 6 bases, with 13 bases left in between.

In this sample, this clone turned up a few times. The chain recombines TRBV18 with TRBJ1-5, with D tentatively TRBD1 (5 bases). The CDR3 covers 15 residues. The V gene's germline CDR1 is KGHSH and CDR2 LQKENI. Between the trimmed V and J ends, which lost 3 bases and 5 bases, there was a span of 14 bases. The CDR3 sequence is CASSPGQGTYQPQHF. Here the CDR3 DNA reads TGTGCCAGCTCACCGGGGCAGGGAACTTATCAGCCCCAGCATTTT.

The chain carries TRBV7-2 and TRBJ2-3; D is ambiguous. There are 14 residues in the CDR3. Trimming stripped 1 base from V and 1 base from J, with 6 bases between. Germline V CDR1 and CDR2: SGHTA, FQGNSA. CDR3 DNA: TGTGCCAGCAGCTTAGATCCAGGCACAGATACGCAGTATTTT. Residues: CASSLDPGTDTQYF.

The J gene is TRBJ2-1, the V gene TRBV6-2 or TRBV6-3, with 7 bases lining up with TRBD2. The J segment lost 4 bases and the V segment lost 2 bases, leaving 8 bases of the junction unmatched. In germline, CDR1 is MNHEY, CDR2 SVGEGT. The CDR3 length is 16 residues. The chain's CDR3 is CASSYPEGGLYNEQFF. For the CDR3, the DNA is TGTGCCAGCAGTTACCCCGAGGGAGGGCTGTACAATGAGCAGTTCTTC.

This chain uses TRBV7-2 with TRBJ1-2; 7 nucleotides line up with TRBD1. In germline, CDR1 is SGHTA, CDR2 FQGNSA. This CDR3 is 17 amino acids long. V lost 2 bases and J lost 0; bases outside the gene matches: 9. CDR3 sequence: CASSLIAGGQTNYGYTF. For the CDR3, the DNA is TGTGCCAGCAGCTTAATTGCGGGGGGACAGACTAACTATGGCTACACCTTC.

The chain employs TRBV24-1 and TRBJ1-2, with TRBD1 identical over 10 bases. There are 13 residues in the CDR3. From germline, CDR1 is KGHDR and CDR2 SFDVKD. J was trimmed by 11 bases and V by 7 bases; bases with no gene match: 9. Here the CDR3 DNA reads TGTGCCACCAGGGACTCCGGGACAGGGGTATACACCTTC. It yields the protein CATRDSGTGVYTF.

A word on this clone: Other DNA sequences within the sample encode an identical CDR3. The V and J genes are TRBV6-5 and TRBJ1-1; D unclear. Trimming took 0 bases from V and 1 from J, leaving 3 bases between them. The CDR3 has 13 residues. In germline, CDR1 is MNHEY, CDR2 SVGAGI. CDR3 bases: TGTGCCAGCAGTTACTCACAGAACACTGAAGCTTTCTTT. This encodes CASSYSQNTEAFF.

In DNA form, the CDR3 reads TGTGCCAGTAGTATAACCACCCGCGGCACCATATATTTT. The encoded protein is CASSITTRGTIYF. The chain employs TRBV19 and TRBJ1-3; D uncertain. Trimming took off 2 bases at V and 9 bases at J, with 11 bases between the two ends. The CDR3 has 13 amino acids. Germline V lookup: CDR1 LNHDA, CDR2 SQIVND (reference sequence).

This chain connects TRBV5-1 to TRBJ2-5, with 11 bases aligning to TRBD2. V dropped 2 bases and J dropped 2; count of bases not matched to a gene: 8. This CDR3 comprises 17 residues. Germline V gene sequence: CDR1 SGHRS, CDR2 YFSETQ. CDR3 in DNA: TGCGCCAGCAGCTTTAGGCCTAGCGGGGGGCCTCAAGAGACCCAGTACTTC. Its protein is CASSFRPSGGPQETQYF.

The gene calls are TRBV3-1 (or the pseudogene TRBV3-2) and TRBJ1-2; possibly TRBD1 for D (5 bases). V was trimmed by 0 bases and J by 6 bases, leaving 11 bases between them. Germline V gene lookup returns CDR1 LGHDT and CDR2 YNNKEL (reference sequence). This CDR3 contains 14 residues. The CDR3 spells CASSQDSSTDGYTF. The CDR3 DNA reads TGTGCCAGCAGCCAAGATAGTTCGACAGATGGCTACACCTTC.

CDR3 nucleotides: TGTGCCAGCAGTTTTCTCGGCAGGAACAATGAGCAGTTCTTC. Encoded protein: CASSFLGRNNEQFF. The gene calls are TRBV6-2 or TRBV6-3 and TRBJ2-1, with D hard to call. The CDR3 contains 14 residues. The ends were cut back, 4 bases at V and 5 bases at J, with 12 bases in the middle. Germline CDR1 MNHEY, CDR2 SVGEGT.

V is TRBV5-1 and J is TRBJ1-6; 7 positions match TRBD1. CDR1 is SGHRS, CDR2 YFSETQ, per germline. The CDR3 consists of 13 residues. J was trimmed by 6 bases and V by 4 bases; bases with no gene match: 1. Here the CDR3 reads CASSGQVNSPLHF. The DNA for the CDR3 is TGCGCCAGCAGCGGACAGGTTAATTCACCCCTCCACTTT.

This sequence joins TRBV7-2 and TRBJ1-2; possible D gene TRBD1, 5 bases. The length of the CDR3 is 15 residues. CDR1 is SGHTA, CDR2 FQGNSA, per germline. The germline V and J ends were trimmed by 3 bases and 7 bases, with 18 bases remaining between them. This CDR3 is CASSLQLQDSAGYTF. DNA of the CDR3: TGTGCCAGCAGCTTGCAATTACAGGATTCCGCTGGCTACACCTTC.

V usage is TRBV7-8 and J usage is TRBJ1-5, with 7 bases aligning to TRBD1. This CDR3 has 17 residues. Per the germline V gene, CDR1 is SGHVS and CDR2 is FQNEAQ. V shed 2 bases and J 1 base; nucleotides not matched to a gene: 8. CDR3 protein: CASSLSPGTASNQPQHF. The CDR3 DNA is TGTGCCAGCAGCTTATCGCCCGGGACAGCCAGCAATCAGCCCCAGCATTTT.

The chain is built from TRBV18 and TRBJ1-1; TRBD1 agrees at 8 bases. Germline CDR1 KGHSH, CDR2 LQKENI. This CDR3 is built from 14 residues. V lost 5 bases to trimming and J lost 5 bases; unmatched junction nucleotides: 7. The DNA for the CDR3 is TGTGCCAGCTCAATTCAGGGGGCGCGAACTGAAGCTTTCTTT. As protein: CASSIQGARTEAFF. Drawing the rest from reference TRBV18 and TRBJ1-1, the complete variable domain is NAGVMQNPRHLVRRRGQEARLRCSPMKGHSHVYWYRQLPEEGLKFMVYLQKENIIDESGMPKERFSAEFPKEGPSILRIQQVVRGDSAAYFCASSIQGARTEAFFGQGTRLTVV.

The genes are TRBV6-4 and TRBJ2-2, with D unresolved. The germline V gene encodes CDR1 MRHNA and CDR2 SNTAGT. Trimming left V 0 bases short and J 6 bases short, with 11 bases between. The CDR3 extends over 15 amino acids. The CDR3 reads CASSDSPDNPGELFF. CDR3 DNA sequence: TGTGCCAGCAGTGACTCTCCCGACAACCCCGGGGAGCTGTTTTTT.